The 14 T cell receptor beta chains given below trace back to one sample, sequenced in a study of cytomegalovirus exposure and HLA in healthy donors. Primers: 60 Vbeta forward and 13 Jbeta reverse. Method: immunoSEQ multiplex PCR; TCRdb's copy keeps in-frame clones and lacks some. This table has 170,000 or so clones, 75% to 85% appearing once. The sample was PBMCs. The receptors shown here come from a boy aged 5-17 years in good health and CMV-seronegative.

The J gene is TRBJ2-5, the V gene TRBV13, with D unresolved. CDR3 length: 12 residues. Trimming stripped 5 bases from V and 5 bases from J, with 9 bases between. Germline V gene data show CDR1 as PRHDT and CDR2 as FYEKMQ (reference sequence). The CDR3, as DNA: TGTGCCAGCAGCCGTTTACAGGAGACCCAGTACTTC. Translated, it gives CASSRLQETQYF.

The chain employs TRBV30 and TRBJ2-2, with 10 positions matching TRBD2. Losses at the gene ends were 0 bases for V and 6 bases for J; bases not matched to a gene: 7. Looked up from germline, CDR1 is GTSNPN and CDR2 is SVGIG (reference sequence). The CDR3 length is 16 residues. Here the CDR3 reads CAWSVPAGGTAGELFF. CDR3 DNA sequence: TGTGCCTGGAGTGTACCAGCGGGAGGGACCGCCGGGGAGCTGTTTTTT.

This chain connects TRBV6-6 to TRBJ1-1; TRBD1 might be the D (6 bases). The CDR3 sequence is 15 residues long. V was shortened by 0 bases and J by 4 bases, with 12 bases between the two germline ends. Per germline, CDR1 MNHNY and CDR2 SVGAGI (reference sequence). CDR3 protein: CASSYSAGAGTEAFF. In DNA form, the CDR3 reads TGTGCCAGCAGTTACTCGGCAGGGGCAGGCACTGAAGCTTTCTTT.

This chain uses TRBV4-3 with TRBJ2-2, with D maybe TRBD1 (5 bases). Trimming removed 2 bases from V and 1 base from J, with 11 bases in between. This CDR3 contains 16 residues. Per the germline V gene, CDR1 is LGHNA and CDR2 is YSLEER. CDR3 DNA: TGCGCCAGCAGCCAACAGGTGGGGCGGAACACCGGGGAGCTGTTTTTT. Its translation: CASSQQVGRNTGELFF.

The rearrangement joins TRBV10-1 to TRBJ2-7, with TRBD1 matching 7 bases. CDR3 length: 13 residues. Germline V lookup: CDR1 WNHNN, CDR2 SYGVQD (reference sequence). Unmatched junction bases numbered 6, after V lost 10 bases and J lost 0 bases. CDR3 sequence: CATSRGHSYEQYF. CDR3 nucleotide sequence: TGCGCCACATCGAGGGGGCACTCCTACGAGCAGTACTTC.

The chain carries TRBV19 and TRBJ2-3, with TRBD1 identical over 8 bases. There are 16 residues in the CDR3. With 11 bases clipped from V and 4 bases from J, the junction kept 17 bases outside the gene matches. The germline CDR1 and CDR2 sequences are LNHDA and SQIVND (reference sequence). This chain's CDR3 is CASSRGDRGVPDTQYF. CDR3 in DNA: TGTGCCTCCTCGAGGGGAGACAGGGGAGTGCCAGATACGCAGTATTTT.

The gene calls are TRBV11-1 and TRBJ1-1; D might be TRBD1 (5 bases). The CDR3 runs to 11 residues. Germline loops: CDR1 SGHAT, CDR2 FQDESV (reference sequence). Deletions cut 6 bases from V and 6 bases from J, with 8 bases between. The CDR3 here is CASSRGSEAFF. As DNA, the CDR3 is TGTGCCAGCAGTAGGGGTTCTGAAGCTTTCTTT.

This chain uses TRBV19 with TRBJ1-1; D is unclear. V lost 6 bases and J 1 base, leaving 9 bases between the germline ends. CDR1 is LNHDA, CDR2 SQIVND, per germline (reference sequence). CDR3 length: 13 amino acids. CDR3 sequence reads: CASRHDWNTEAFF. The CDR3 DNA reads TGTGCCAGTAGGCATGACTGGAACACTGAAGCTTTCTTT.

V gene TRBV21-1 combines with J gene TRBJ1-1; the table assigns TRBD1, which was not confirmed against the DNA. TRBV21-1 is designated a pseudogene. CDR3 size: 15 residues. The CDR3 DNA reads as TGTGCCAGCAGCACCCGCGGACAGATGAACACTGAAGCTTTCTTT. Its translation: CASSTRGQMNTEAFF.

This clone came up a few times. This chain uses TRBV25-1 with TRBJ2-3; maybe TRBD2 (5 bases). With 3 bases removed from V and 1 base from J, the gap between germline ends came to 5 bases. CDR1 and CDR2 (germline): MGHDK, SYGVNS. The CDR3 has 13 amino acids. CDR3 sequence: CASSERGTDTQYF. The CDR3 DNA reads TGTGCCAGCAGTGAGAGGGGCACAGATACGCAGTATTTT.

This chain connects TRBV10-3 to TRBJ1-5; 7 positions match TRBD1. V was clipped by 7 bases and J by 1 base; unmatched bases: 4. This CDR3 has 14 residues. The germline V gene has CDR1 ENHRY and CDR2 SYGVKD. CDR3 residues: CAITADRSNQPQHF. The CDR3 DNA reads as TGTGCCATCACCGCGGACAGGAGCAATCAGCCCCAGCATTTT.

This chain links TRBV4-3 with TRBJ1-1, with a possible D match to TRBD1 (5 bases). The CDR3 runs 15 residues. Germline V gene sequence: CDR1 LGHNA, CDR2 YSLEER. Trimming took off 0 bases at V and 4 bases at J, with 12 bases between the two ends. The CDR3 sequence: CASSQDNGRGTEAFF. The DNA of the CDR3 is TGCGCCAGCAGCCAAGATAATGGGAGGGGCACTGAAGCTTTCTTT.

The chain uses TRBV19 and TRBJ2-2; 8 bases are a match to TRBD1. The CDR3 extends over 16 amino acids. Looked up from germline, CDR1 is LNHDA and CDR2 is SQIVND (reference sequence). V shed 3 bases and J 4 bases; nucleotides not matched to a gene: 7. The CDR3 DNA reads as TGTGCCAGTAGTATCACCGGGACAGGCTCCACCGGGGAGCTGTTTTTT. It specifies CASSITGTGSTGELFF.

The V gene is TRBV10-3, the J gene TRBJ1-3; TRBD1 agrees at 8 bases. The trim removed 6 bases at V and 7 bases at J, leaving 8 bases unmatched. CDR3 size: 14 residues. CDR1 is ENHRY, CDR2 SYGVKD, per germline. CDR3 region: CAIRQGAEKNTIYF. CDR3 DNA: TGTGCCATCAGGCAGGGGGCGGAAAAGAACACCATATATTTT.